This T cell receptor beta chain derives from a study of blood T cell repertoires in COVID-19. CDR3 length: 18 residues. Study processing details: Using reference gene primer amplification, nucleated cell counts were estimated. The data were produced by immunoSEQ multiplex PCR, yet TCRdb's version contains in-frame clones alone and is incomplete. The V and J calls and clone size come from that table; D and trimming were worked out from the DNA. The sample has nearly 300,000 clones, roughly 86% seen once. Material: PBMCs or T cells enriched from blood (not recorded which). V is TRBV1 and J is TRBJ2-2; TRBD2 is the table's D call and was not checked against the DNA. TRBV1 is labeled a pseudogene. This clonotype was obtained from a woman aged 50 to 60 who had been exposed to COVID-19. CDR3 DNA: TGCACCACCAGCCAACAAACGCGAGCGGGGGGGCAGTACGGGGAGCTGTTTTTT. The encoded protein is CTTSQQTRAGGQYGELFF.